The 3 T cell receptor beta chains below all came from one sample that was sequenced in a study of cytomegalovirus exposure and HLA in healthy donors. Researchers ran the PCR with 60 Vbeta and 13 Jbeta primers. Clones were read by immunoSEQ multiplex PCR, and TCRdb kept only the in-frame ones, dropping some. The sample holds 150,000 to 200,000 clones, 77% seen once. Input material: PBMCs. These receptor sequences come from a woman in her twenties or thirties in good health and CMV-seronegative.

This chain links TRBV5-6 with TRBJ1-2, with a tentative D call TRBD1 (5 bases). Trimming removed 0 bases from V and 4 bases from J, with 13 bases in between. This CDR3 has 15 amino acids. CDR1 and CDR2 from the germline V gene are SGHDT and YYEEEE. CDR3 in amino acids: CASSLAAGPGYGYTF. The CDR3 nucleotides are TGTGCCAGCAGCTTGGCCGCGGGGCCAGGCTATGGCTACACCTTC.

The chain uses TRBV7-8 and TRBJ2-3; no reliable D call. Deletions cut 5 bases from V and 2 bases from J, with 11 bases between. Looked up from germline, CDR1 is SGHVS and CDR2 is FQNEAQ. The CDR3 length is 14 residues. For the CDR3, the DNA is TGTGCCAGCAGCGAACGAATAGCCACAGATACGCAGTATTTT. Amino acid sequence: CASSERIATDTQYF.

The chain is built from TRBV10-2 and TRBJ2-2, with 8 positions matching TRBD2. Trimming took 2 bases from V and 4 from J; bases not matched to a gene: 9. The CDR3 consists of 17 residues. Germline-derived CDR1 and CDR2 are WSHSY and SAAADI. CDR3 residues: CASSERGGEWGTGELFF. DNA of the CDR3: TGCGCCAGCAGTGAGCGGGGGGGCGAATGGGGCACCGGGGAGCTGTTTTTT.